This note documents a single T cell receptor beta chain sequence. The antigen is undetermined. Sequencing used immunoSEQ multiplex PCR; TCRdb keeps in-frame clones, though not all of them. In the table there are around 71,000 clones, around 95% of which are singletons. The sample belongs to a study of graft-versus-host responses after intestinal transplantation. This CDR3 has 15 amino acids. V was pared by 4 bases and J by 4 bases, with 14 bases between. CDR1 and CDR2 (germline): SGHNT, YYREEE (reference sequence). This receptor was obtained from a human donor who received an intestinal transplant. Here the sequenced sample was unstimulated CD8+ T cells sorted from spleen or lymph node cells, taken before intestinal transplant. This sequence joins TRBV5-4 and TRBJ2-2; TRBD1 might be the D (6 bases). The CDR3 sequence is CASSNRDTLTGELFF. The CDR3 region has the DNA TGTGCCAGCAGCAACCGGGACACCCTCACCGGGGAGCTGTTTTTT. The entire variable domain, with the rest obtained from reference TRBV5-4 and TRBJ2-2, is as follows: ETGVTQSPTHLIKTRGQQVTLRCSSQSGHNTVSWYQQALGQGPQFIFQYYREEENGRGNFPPRFSGLQFPNYSSELNVNALELDDSALYLCASSNRDTLTGELFFGEGSRLTVL.